Given below is one TCR beta chain in context. Trimming shortened V by 7 bases and J by 8 bases, and 17 bases separated the two germline ends. This CDR3 is built from 12 residues. CDR1 and CDR2 (germline): SQVTM, ANQGSEA. Primed by a sample-barcoded 5' primer and a J-beta primer mix, a second PCR proceeded for roughly 6 to 12 cycles. TCRdb processed the 5' RACE reads anew with MiXCR; each CDR3 protein has one entry. The table records 1.5 million to 2 million distinct CDR3 sequences, roughly 28% of them present only once. The data derive from a study of blood T cells in healthy people across ages. This TCR was recovered from a young woman in good health. The chain employs TRBV29-1 and TRBJ1-2, with a tentative D call TRBD1 (5 bases). Sequenced material: blood. This CDR3 is CSAFSDKGGYTF. In DNA form, the CDR3 reads TGCAGCGCCTTCTCGGACAAAGGGGGCTACACCTTC.